This T cell receptor beta chain is drawn from a study of cytomegalovirus exposure and HLA in healthy donors. Study at large: A prior study identified roughly 110 million unique TCR beta sequences from about 200 million T cells.

Germline CDR1 is MNHEY and CDR2 is SVGAGI. This CDR3 is built from 13 residues. The germline V and J ends were trimmed by 0 bases and 7 bases, with 7 bases remaining between them. A multiplex PCR was run with 60 Vbeta primers and 13 Jbeta primers. Here immunoSEQ multiplex PCR was the method, and the copy in TCRdb shows in-frame clones only, minus some. This table has 130,000 or so clones, about 8.5% appearing once. The receptor was isolated from a man aged 40-49 years in good health and CMV-seronegative. This sequence joins TRBV6-5 and TRBJ2-1; no definite D call. The sample consisted of PBMCs. The CDR3 DNA sequence: TGTGCCAGCAGTTACTCGAGAGGTAATGAGCAGTTCTTC. It translates to CASSYSRGNEQFF.